The present T cell receptor (beta chain) was sequenced within a study of blood T cell repertoires in COVID-19 (TCRdb year 2020). For the study in its entirety: For ImmuneRACE Cohort 3, a participant was defined as recovered based on two consecutive negative NP/OP PCR tests, clearance by a healthcare professional, or resolution of symptoms. Samples from collaborators originated in the United States, Italy and Spain and spanned both the acute and convalescent phases of COVID-19. The material from the prospective study consisted of cDNA or gDNA derived from T cells, B-cell-depleted T cells, or PBMCs. Deeply sampled blood TCRbeta repertoires from subjects exposed to, actively infected with, or recovered from COVID-19 were included in the dataset. A freely available public database, intended as a resource for researchers studying the immune response to SARS-CoV-2, is where the repertoires were released. Samples were obtained from the ongoing ImmuneRACE study (first 160 participants) and from some 1,300 subjects provided by 6 global collaborators. Nearly every sample came with metadata listing a de-identified subject ID, COVID-19 status, age in years and sex. HLA class I and class II types, where available, came from metadata supplied by the sample provider rather than from assay-based typing.

The immunoSEQ Assay, a bias-controlled multiplex PCR, was used to amplify TCRbeta CDR3 regions from genomic DNA. In the original analysis: The number of nucleated cells in each sample was estimated from the amplification of reference gene primers within the assay. Sequence reads were collapsed and filtered to measure the absolute abundance of every unique TCRbeta CDR3 rearrangement. For each sample, productive Simpson clonality was calculated as the square root of Simpson's diversity index over productive rearrangements. TCRdb obtained this table from immuneACCESS and retained in-frame rearrangements with V and J assigned. These tables miss some clones; where compared with another copy, unresolved V genes account for less than half of the shortfall, and the remainder is unexplained. Clone size and the V and J calls come from that table; the DNA yielded D and trimming. Present in this sample are 250,000 to 300,000 clones, roughly 91% of which were seen just once. The ten top clones hold around 2% of the sample.

The CDR3, cysteine through phenylalanine, is 15 amino acids long. CDR3 DNA only is kept here, 45 bases in frame from base 1. Cut back by 0 bases and 8 bases, the V and J ends lie 15 bases apart. Via the germline V gene, CDR1 is SGHRS and CDR2 YFSETQ. The paper's findings and limits, for the study overall: How much clinical and demographic metadata was included differed by source and by participant, and the metadata was provided uncurated.

A remark on this clone: What this receptor recognizes is not known. No base quality information exists; no much larger clone differs at one position.

In the prospective study, participants were roughly 18 to 95 years old, resided in under 30 geographic areas of the United States, and were enrolled through a virtual design. To assign participants to cohorts, the prospective study relied on clinical history that participants themselves reported in a screening survey and a study questionnaire. In the prospective study, mobile phlebotomists collected whole blood, serum and a nasopharyngeal or oropharyngeal swab from each participant. Participants in the prospective study had the option to provide additional blood draws and questionnaires over an approximately 2-month period. Blood samples from the prospective study were shipped frozen or at room temperature prior to DNA extraction.

The sample consisted of PBMCs or T cells enriched from blood (not recorded which). This clonotype was obtained from a woman aged 60-75 years in a cohort exposed to, infected with or recovered from COVID-19 (not recorded which). The chain was built from TRBV5-1 and TRBJ2-4; TRBD2 might be the D gene, on 6 matching bases. The CDR3 in this case is CASSLVGGVQDIQYF. The sequenced DNA: TGCGCCAGCAGCTTGGTTGGAGGGGTTCAGGACATTCAGTACTTC.